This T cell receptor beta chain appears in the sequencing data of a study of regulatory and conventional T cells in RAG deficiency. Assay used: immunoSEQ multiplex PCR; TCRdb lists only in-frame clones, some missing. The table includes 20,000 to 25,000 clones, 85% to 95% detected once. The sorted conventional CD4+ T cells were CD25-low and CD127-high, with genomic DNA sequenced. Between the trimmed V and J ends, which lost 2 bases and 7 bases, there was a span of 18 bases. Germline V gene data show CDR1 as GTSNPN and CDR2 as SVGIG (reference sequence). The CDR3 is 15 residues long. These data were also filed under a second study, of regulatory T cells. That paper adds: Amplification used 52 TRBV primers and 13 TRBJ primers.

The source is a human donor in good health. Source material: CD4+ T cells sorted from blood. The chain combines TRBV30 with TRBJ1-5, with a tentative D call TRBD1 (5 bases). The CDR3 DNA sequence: TGTGCCTGGAGTCTTAGACCGCAGGGTGTACAGCCCCAGCATTTT. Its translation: CAWSLRPQGVQPQHF.